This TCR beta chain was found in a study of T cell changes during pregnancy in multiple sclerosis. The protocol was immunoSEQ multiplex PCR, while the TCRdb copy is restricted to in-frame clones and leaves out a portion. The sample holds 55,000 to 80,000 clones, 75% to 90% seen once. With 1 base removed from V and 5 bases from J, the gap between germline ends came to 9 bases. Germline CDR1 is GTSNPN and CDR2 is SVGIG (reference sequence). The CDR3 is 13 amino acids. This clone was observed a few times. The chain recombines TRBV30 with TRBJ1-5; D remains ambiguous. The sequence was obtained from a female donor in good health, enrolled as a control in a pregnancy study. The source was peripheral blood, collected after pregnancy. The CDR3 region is CAWSGGRYQPQHF. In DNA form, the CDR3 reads TGTGCCTGGAGTGGAGGGCGTTATCAGCCCCAGCATTTT.